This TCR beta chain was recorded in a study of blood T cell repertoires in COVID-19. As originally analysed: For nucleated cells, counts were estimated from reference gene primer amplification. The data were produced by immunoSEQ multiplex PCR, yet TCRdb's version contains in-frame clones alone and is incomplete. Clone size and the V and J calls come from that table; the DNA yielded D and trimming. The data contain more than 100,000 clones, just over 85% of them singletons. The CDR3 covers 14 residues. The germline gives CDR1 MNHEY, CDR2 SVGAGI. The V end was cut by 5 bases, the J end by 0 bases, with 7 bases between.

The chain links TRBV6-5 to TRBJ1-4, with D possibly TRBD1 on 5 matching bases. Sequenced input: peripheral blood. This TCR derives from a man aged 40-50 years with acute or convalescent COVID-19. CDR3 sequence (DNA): TGTGCCAGCAGTAGGGGCCCAACTAATGAAAAACTGTTTTTT. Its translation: CASSRGPTNEKLFF.